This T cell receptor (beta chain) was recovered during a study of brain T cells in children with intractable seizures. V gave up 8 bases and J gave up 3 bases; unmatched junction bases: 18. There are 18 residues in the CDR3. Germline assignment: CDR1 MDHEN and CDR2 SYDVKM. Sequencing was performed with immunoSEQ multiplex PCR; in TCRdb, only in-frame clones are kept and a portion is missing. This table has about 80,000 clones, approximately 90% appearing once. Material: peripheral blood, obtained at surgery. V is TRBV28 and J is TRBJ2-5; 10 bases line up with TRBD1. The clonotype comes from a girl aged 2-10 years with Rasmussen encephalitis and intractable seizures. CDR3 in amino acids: CASGGEIPGQGKEETQYF. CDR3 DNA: TGTGCCAGCGGGGGGGAAATTCCGGGACAGGGGAAGGAAGAGACCCAGTACTTC.